The 13 T cell receptor beta chains below were found in one sample sequenced in a study of lymphopenia after photon versus proton radiotherapy. Repertoires were generated with immunoSEQ multiplex PCR, while TCRdb's copy carries only in-frame clones and drops some. The repertoire includes roughly 65,000 clones, just over 90% of them detected once, and about 3% sits in the top ten. Sequencing used peripheral blood, obtained from a patient treated with photon-based radiotherapy. These receptors came from a woman in her 70s with pancreatic cancer.

The chain combines TRBV15 with TRBJ1-4, with D tentatively TRBD1 (5 bases). Per the germline V gene, CDR1 is LNHNV and CDR2 is YYDKDF (reference sequence). V shed 5 bases and J shed 7 bases, with 14 bases lying between them. This CDR3 is 14 amino acids long. CDR3 loop: CATSSVGGIEKLFF. The DNA of the CDR3 is TGTGCCACCAGCTCCGTCGGGGGGATTGAAAAACTGTTTTTT.

This sequence joins TRBV9 and TRBJ1-2, with D perhaps TRBD1 (5 bases). V was pared by 4 bases and J by 6 bases, with 19 bases between. There are 15 residues in the CDR3. The V gene's germline CDR1 is SGDLS and CDR2 YYNGEE. In nucleotides, the CDR3 is TGTGCCAGCAGCCCAAGTACGGTGGCAGGGAATGGCTACACCTTC. It translates to CASSPSTVAGNGYTF.

The V and J genes are TRBV20-1 and TRBJ2-1; D ambiguous. Trimming took off 8 bases at V and 8 bases at J, with 13 bases between the two ends. CDR3 length equals 11 residues. Germline CDR1 is DFQATT and CDR2 is SNEGSKA (reference sequence). This CDR3 reads CSLSLWDEQFF. The DNA of the CDR3 is TGCAGTCTCTCTCTATGGGATGAGCAGTTCTTC.

This chain links TRBV2 with TRBJ1-2; 8 positions match TRBD1. V trimming: 5 bases; J trimming: 8 bases; junction bases outside the gene matches: 10. The CDR3 runs to 14 residues. CDR1 SNHLY and CDR2 FYNNEI come from the germline V gene. The CDR3 reads CASSRTQGAWGYTF. The CDR3 DNA is TGTGCCAGCAGTCGCACCCAGGGGGCTTGGGGCTACACCTTC.

The chain uses TRBV6-5 and TRBJ2-7; 7 bases fit TRBD1. V was pared by 10 bases and J by 3 bases, with 6 bases of the junction left unmatched. From germline, CDR1 is MNHEY and CDR2 SVGAGI. The CDR3 covers 12 residues. CDR3 sequence reads: CATRGKNYEQYF. For the CDR3, the DNA is TGTGCCACCAGGGGGAAGAACTACGAGCAGTACTTC.

This sequence joins TRBV6-1 and TRBJ2-7, with D uncertain. Looked up from germline, CDR1 is MNHNS and CDR2 is SASEGT. This CDR3 is built from 13 residues. Trimming took 2 bases from V and 2 from J, leaving 7 bases between them. The CDR3 bases are TGTGCCAGCAGTGAATCTCATGCCTACGAGCAGTACTTC. Protein product: CASSESHAYEQYF.

The chain recombines TRBV9 with TRBJ2-7; D is perhaps TRBD2 (6 bases). V was cut by 5 bases and J by 1 base, with 13 bases left in between. Germline assignment: CDR1 SGDLS and CDR2 YYNGEE. This CDR3 contains 14 residues. The CDR3 nucleotides are TGTGCCAGCAGTCAAAGGGGACTTTCCTACGAGCAGTACTTC. Translation gives CASSQRGLSYEQYF.

The V call is TRBV28, the J call TRBJ2-7; D gene ambiguous. The CDR3 consists of 15 residues. V gave up 3 bases and J gave up 0 bases, with 12 bases separating them. Germline CDR1 reads MDHEN; CDR2 reads SYDVKM. The CDR3 sequence is CASSLSGLSSYEQYF. The CDR3 bases are TGTGCCAGCAGTTTGTCCGGGTTGAGCTCCTACGAGCAGTACTTC.

The chain joins TRBV14 to TRBJ2-7; D ambiguous. From germline, CDR1 is SGHDN and CDR2 FVKESK. V was clipped by 1 base and J by 3 bases, with 7 bases between them. The CDR3 totals 13 residues. Here the CDR3 reads CASSQVAIYEQYF. Here the CDR3 DNA reads TGTGCCAGCAGCCAAGTGGCTATCTACGAGCAGTACTTC.

The CDR3 loop reads CASSRPRLAGSSHEQFF. The DNA for the CDR3 is TGTGCCAGCAGTCGCCCACGACTAGCGGGGAGTTCCCATGAGCAGTTCTTC. This rearrangement joins TRBV2 to TRBJ2-1; 11 bases align to TRBD2. This CDR3 is 17 amino acids long. V was clipped by 5 bases and J by 8 bases; unmatched bases: 14. Per the germline V gene, CDR1 is SNHLY and CDR2 is FYNNEI.

CDR3 in DNA: TGCGCCAGCAGCCAAGGTTCGGGGTCCGGGGAGCTGTTTTTT. Translated: CASSQGSGSGELFF. The chain recombines TRBV4-1 with TRBJ2-2; possibly TRBD2 for D (5 bases). V lost 1 base, J lost 6 bases, and 9 bases lay in between. The CDR3 has 14 amino acids. Germline loops: CDR1 MGHRA, CDR2 YSYEKL.

The CDR3 reads CASSSGTANINTQYF. For the CDR3, the DNA is TGTGCCAGCAGTTCCGGGACAGCGAACATTAATACGCAGTATTTT. The gene calls are TRBV28 and TRBJ2-3; TRBD1 aligns across 7 bases. Germline V gives CDR1 MDHEN, CDR2 SYDVKM. The CDR3 loop spans 15 amino acids. J lost 7 bases, V lost 4 bases, and 11 bases had no gene match.

The CDR3 protein is CASSPRSGGGTEAFF. The CDR3 DNA is TGTGCCAGCTCACCGCGTTCAGGGGGCGGCACTGAAGCTTTCTTT. The chain joins TRBV18 to TRBJ1-1; 8 bases match TRBD1. V was clipped by 3 bases and J by 4 bases; unmatched bases: 7. The CDR3 runs 15 residues. Germline loops: CDR1 KGHSH, CDR2 LQKENI.